The T cell receptor beta chain described here comes from a study of T cells in Graves' hyperthyroidism and ophthalmopathy. This clonotype turned up a few times. V was cut by 5 bases and J by 4 bases, with 21 bases left in between. This CDR3 has 17 residues. The V gene's germline CDR1 is PRHDT and CDR2 FYEKMQ (reference sequence). RNA transcripts gave rise to amplified TCR beta CDR3 regions. First-round RT-PCR targeting the TCR CDR3 was performed with the HTBI primer set. TCRdb fed the multiplex PCR reads into MiXCR, producing one record per CDR3 protein. The repertoire includes hundreds of thousands of distinct CDR3 sequences, around 15% of them detected once, and roughly 10% sits in the top ten.

The receptor's source is a young woman with Graves' hyperthyroidism. The sequenced sample consisted of blood. The chain uses TRBV13 and TRBJ1-3; D gene uncertain. The CDR3 is CASSQESSGMGGNTIYF. CDR3 bases: TGTGCCAGCAGCCAAGAATCGTCGGGGATGGGGGGAAACACCATATATTTT.